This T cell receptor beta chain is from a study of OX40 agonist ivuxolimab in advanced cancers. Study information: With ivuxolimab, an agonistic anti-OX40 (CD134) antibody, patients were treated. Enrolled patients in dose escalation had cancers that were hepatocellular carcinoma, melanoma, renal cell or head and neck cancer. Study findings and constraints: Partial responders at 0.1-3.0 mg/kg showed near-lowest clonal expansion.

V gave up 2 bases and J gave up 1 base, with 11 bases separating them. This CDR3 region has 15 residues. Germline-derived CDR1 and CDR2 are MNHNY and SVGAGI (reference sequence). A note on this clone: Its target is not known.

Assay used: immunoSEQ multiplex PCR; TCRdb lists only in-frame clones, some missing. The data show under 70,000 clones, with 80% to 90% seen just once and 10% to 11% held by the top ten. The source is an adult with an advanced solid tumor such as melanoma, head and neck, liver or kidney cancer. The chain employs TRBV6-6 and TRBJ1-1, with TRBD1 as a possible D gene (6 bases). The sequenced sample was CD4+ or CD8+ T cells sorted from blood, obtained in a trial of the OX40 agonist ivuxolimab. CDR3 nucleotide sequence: TGTGCCAGCAGTTACAGGGAAGGGGGGAACACTGAAGCTTTCTTT. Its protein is CASSYREGGNTEAFF.